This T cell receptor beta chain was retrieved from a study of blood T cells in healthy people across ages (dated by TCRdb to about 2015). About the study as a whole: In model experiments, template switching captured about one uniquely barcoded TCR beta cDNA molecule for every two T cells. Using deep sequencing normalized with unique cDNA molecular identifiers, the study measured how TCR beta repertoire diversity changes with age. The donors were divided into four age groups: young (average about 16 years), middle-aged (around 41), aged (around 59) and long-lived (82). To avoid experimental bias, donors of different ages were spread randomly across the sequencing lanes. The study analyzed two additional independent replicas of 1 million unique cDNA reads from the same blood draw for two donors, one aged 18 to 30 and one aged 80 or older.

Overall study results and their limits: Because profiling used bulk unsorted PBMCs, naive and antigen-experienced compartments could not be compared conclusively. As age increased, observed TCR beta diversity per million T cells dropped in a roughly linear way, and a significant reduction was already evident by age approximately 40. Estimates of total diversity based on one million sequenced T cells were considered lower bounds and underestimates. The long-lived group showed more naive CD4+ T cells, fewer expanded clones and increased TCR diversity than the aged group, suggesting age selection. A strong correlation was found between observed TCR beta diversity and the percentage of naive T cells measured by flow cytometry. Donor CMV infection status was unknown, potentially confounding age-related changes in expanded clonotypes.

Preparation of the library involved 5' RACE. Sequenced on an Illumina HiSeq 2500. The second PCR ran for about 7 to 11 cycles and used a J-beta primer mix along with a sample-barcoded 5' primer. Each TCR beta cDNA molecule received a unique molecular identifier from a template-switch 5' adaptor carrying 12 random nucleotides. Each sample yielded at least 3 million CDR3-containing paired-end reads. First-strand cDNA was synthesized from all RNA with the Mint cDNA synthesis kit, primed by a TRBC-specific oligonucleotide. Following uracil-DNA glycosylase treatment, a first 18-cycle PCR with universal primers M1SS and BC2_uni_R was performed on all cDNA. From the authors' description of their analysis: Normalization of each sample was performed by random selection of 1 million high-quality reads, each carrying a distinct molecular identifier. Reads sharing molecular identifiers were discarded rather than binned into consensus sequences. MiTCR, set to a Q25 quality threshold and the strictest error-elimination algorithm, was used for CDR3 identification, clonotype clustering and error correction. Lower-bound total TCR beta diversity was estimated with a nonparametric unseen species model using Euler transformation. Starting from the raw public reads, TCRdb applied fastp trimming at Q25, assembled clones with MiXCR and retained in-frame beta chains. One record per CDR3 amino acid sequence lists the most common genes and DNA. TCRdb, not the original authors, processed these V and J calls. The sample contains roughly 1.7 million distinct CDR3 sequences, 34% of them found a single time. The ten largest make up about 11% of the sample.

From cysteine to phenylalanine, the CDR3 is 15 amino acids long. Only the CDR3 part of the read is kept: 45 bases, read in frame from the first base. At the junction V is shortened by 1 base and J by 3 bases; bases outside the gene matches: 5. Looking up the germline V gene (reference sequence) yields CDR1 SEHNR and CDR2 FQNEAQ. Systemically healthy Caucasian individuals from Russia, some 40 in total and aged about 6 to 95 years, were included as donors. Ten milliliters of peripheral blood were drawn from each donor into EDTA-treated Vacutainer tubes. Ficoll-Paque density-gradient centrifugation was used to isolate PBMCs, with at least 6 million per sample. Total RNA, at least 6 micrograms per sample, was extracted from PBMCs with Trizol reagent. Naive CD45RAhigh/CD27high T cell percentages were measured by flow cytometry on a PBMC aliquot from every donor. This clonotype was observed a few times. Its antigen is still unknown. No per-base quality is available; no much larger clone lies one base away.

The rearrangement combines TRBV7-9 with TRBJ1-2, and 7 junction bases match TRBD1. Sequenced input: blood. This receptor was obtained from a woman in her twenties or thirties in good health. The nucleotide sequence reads TGTGCCAGCAGCTTAGGGACAGGTTCGGACTATGGCTACACCTTC. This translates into CASSLGTGSDYGYTF. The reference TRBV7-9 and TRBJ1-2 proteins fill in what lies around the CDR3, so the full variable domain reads DTGVSQNPRHKITKRGQNVTFRCDPISEHNRLYWYRQTLGQGPEFLTYFQNEAQLEKSRLLSDRFSAERPKGSFSTLEIQRTEQGDSAMYLCASSLGTGSDYGYTFGSGTRLTVV.